The T cell receptor (beta chain) described here comes from a study of human T cells and chemical hapten exposure. Study-wide findings and caveats: Among TCRs, those above 1 in 1000 frequency were unaffected by DPC sensitization.

Germline V gene lookup returns CDR1 LGHDT and CDR2 YNNKEL (reference sequence). The CDR3 totals 13 residues. V lost 4 bases to trimming and J lost 5 bases, with 12 bases between them. What the library attached to individual cDNA molecules were unique molecular identifiers. As handled by the study authors: A typical sample had 95,638 TCRs, with about 20,000 to 690,600 overall. One entry per CDR3 protein, called by TCRdb with MiXCR from the 5' RACE reads. The V and J calls were not made by the authors but by TCRdb's processing. The table shows tens of thousands of distinct CDR3 sequences, with approximately 15% occurring only once. The authors extracted total RNA from unfractionated whole blood. Notes on this clonotype: The antigen is not known.

The clonotype originates from a female donor in good health. The chain recombines TRBV3-1 with TRBJ2-7, with D possibly matching TRBD2 (6 bases). CDR3 amino acids: CASSLDGGNEQYF. The CDR3 nucleotides are TGTGCCAGCAGCCTGGACGGCGGGAACGAGCAGTACTTC.